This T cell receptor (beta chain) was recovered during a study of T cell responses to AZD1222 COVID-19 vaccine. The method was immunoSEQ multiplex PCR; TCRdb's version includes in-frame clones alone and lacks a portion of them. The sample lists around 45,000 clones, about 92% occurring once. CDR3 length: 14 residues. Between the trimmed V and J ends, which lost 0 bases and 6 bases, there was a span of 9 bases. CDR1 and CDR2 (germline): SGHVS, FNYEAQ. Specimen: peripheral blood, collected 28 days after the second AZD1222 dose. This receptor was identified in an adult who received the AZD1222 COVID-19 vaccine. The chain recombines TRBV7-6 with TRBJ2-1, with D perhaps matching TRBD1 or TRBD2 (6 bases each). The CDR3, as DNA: TGTGCCAGCAGCTTAGCGGGGGGCGGCAATGAGCAGTTCTTC. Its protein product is CASSLAGGGNEQFF.